This T cell receptor (beta chain) appears in the sequencing data of a study of T cells expressing NK-cell markers. Study summary: Of eight sequenced donors, seven were HCMV-seropositive and one HCMV-seronegative.

Looked up from germline, CDR1 is SGHTA and CDR2 is FQGNSA. This CDR3 comprises 16 residues. With the 5' RACE reads reprocessed, TCRdb shows one record per CDR3 protein and no DNA. This sample's table has 400,000 to 450,000 distinct CDR3 sequences. The receptor comes from a woman between 18 and 70 years old in good health. Sequenced sample: blood T cells: a sorted CD56 or NKG2C T cell subset, CD4+ or CD8+ T cells, or bulk PBMC T cells (not recorded which). V gene TRBV7-2 combines with J gene TRBJ2-7; without DNA, the TCRdb call of TRBD2 cannot be checked. The CDR3 region is CASSLGSQPSSYEQYF.